This entry concerns a single T cell receptor beta chain. The clone's antigen remains unknown. Base quality data are lacking; no much larger clone is found one base away. The sample originates from a study of T cell changes during pregnancy in multiple sclerosis (dated by TCRdb to between 2018 and 2021). Looking at the study overall: The study examined how the T cell repertoire changed over the course of pregnancy in women with multiple sclerosis.

Library preparation employed the immunoSEQ multiplex PCR assay. This immuneACCESS table, as held by TCRdb, lists in-frame sequences with V and J called but not all clones. Of the missing ones, under half trace to an unresolved V gene in checked studies; the others have no known cause. Counted in this sample were some 40,000 clones; around 92% of them appeared once. Roughly 29% of the sample rests with the top ten. The clonotype was recovered from a female donor with multiple sclerosis, enrolled in a pregnancy study. The sequencing here drew on CD8+ T cells from peripheral blood mononuclear cells, taken before pregnancy.

In nucleotide form, the sequence is TGTGCCAGCATAATAGGGACTGCCGGGGAGCTGTTTTTT. Its protein product is CASIIGTAGELFF. The chain is encoded by TRBV2 joined to TRBJ2-2; perhaps TRBD2 is the D gene, with 6 bases matching. The trim is 7 bases for V and 6 bases for J, with a gap of 12 bases between the germline ends. The germline V gene yields SNHLY for CDR1 and FYNNEI for CDR2. From the cysteine through the phenylalanine, the CDR3 covers 13 amino acids. The read is trimmed to its CDR3 DNA, 39 bases read in frame from base 1.